This passage covers 25 T cell receptor beta chains from one sample sequenced in a study of T cell repertoires in cytomegalovirus infection. Each CDR3 protein is one row after TCRdb ran MiXCR on the reads. The sample yields about 320,000 distinct CDR3 sequences, 9% to 9.5% seen once. Sequenced input: PBMCs. All receptors come from a human donor in good health (CMV status not recorded). Some clones in this sample may be carry-over from other donors' samples.

This clonotype was found a few times. For the CDR3, the DNA is TGTGCCAGCTCGTTCCAGGGGGCTTTAGAGACCCAGTACTTC. It codes for CASSFQGALETQYF. The J gene is TRBJ2-5, the V gene TRBV27; TRBD1 agrees at 8 bases. The length of the CDR3 is 14 residues. Germline V gives CDR1 MNHEY, CDR2 SMNVEV (reference sequence). Germline trimming cut 8 bases from V and 4 bases from J; bases unmatched to any gene: 9.

This clonotype has a handful of counts. The chain links TRBV12-3 or TRBV12-4 to TRBJ2-2; D ambiguous. Deletions cut 6 bases from V and 6 bases from J, with 14 bases between. The length of the CDR3 is 14 residues. CDR3 amino acids: CASSQDLVSGELFF. The CDR3 DNA reads as TGTGCCAGCAGCCAGGATCTGGTCTCCGGGGAGCTGTTTTTT.

This clonotype was counted many times. This chain connects TRBV7-2 to TRBJ1-3; D ambiguous. Trimming took off 4 bases at V and 0 bases at J, with 13 bases between the two ends. This CDR3 spans 16 amino acids. Germline CDR1 reads SGHTA; CDR2 reads FQGNSA. CDR3: CASSSGTGSSGNTIYF. CDR3 nucleotides: TGTGCCAGCAGCTCCGGAACGGGGAGCTCTGGAAACACCATATATTTT.

This clonotype was counted ten times or more. The chain carries TRBV7-2 and TRBJ2-3; no reliable D call. This CDR3 spans 12 amino acids. Trimming took 0 bases from V and 7 from J, leaving 5 bases between them. Germline V gene data show CDR1 as SGHTA and CDR2 as FQGNSA. CDR3 amino acids: CASSLARNTQYF. CDR3 sequence (DNA): TGTGCCAGCAGCTTAGCGCGAAATACGCAGTATTTT.

In its sample, this clonotype was seen many times. The V call is TRBV6-2 or TRBV6-3, the J call TRBJ2-7, with a tentative D call TRBD1 (6 bases). The V gene lost 2 bases and the J gene lost 5 bases, with 16 bases spanning the gap. This CDR3 comprises 15 residues. CDR1 is MNHEY and CDR2 is SVGEGT in the germline V gene. Here the CDR3 DNA reads TGTGCCAGCAGTTACCCTCGGGCAGGGGTCGACGAGCAGTACTTC. Its translation: CASSYPRAGVDEQYF.

This clonotype was seen at least ten times. V gene TRBV7-2 combines with J gene TRBJ2-5; 9 nucleotides align to TRBD1. The CDR3 has 13 residues. Trimming at V came to 8 bases and at J to 7 bases, leaving 8 bases not matched to a gene. CDR1 is SGHTA, CDR2 FQGNSA, per germline. CDR3 nucleotide sequence: TGTGCCAGCCAGGGGACAGGGAGGGTGACCCAGTACTTC. Protein: CASQGTGRVTQYF. Looking up the rest from reference TRBV7-2 and TRBJ2-5 gives the full variable domain: GAGVSQSPSNKVTEKGKDVELRCDPISGHTALYWYRQSLGQGLEFLIYFQGNSAPDKSGLPSDRFSAERTGGSVSTLTIQRTQQEDSAVYLCASQGTGRVTQYFGPGTRLLVL.

This clonotype showed up many times. The V call is TRBV5-6, the J call TRBJ2-7; 8 nucleotides align to TRBD2. The germline V gene encodes CDR1 SGHDT and CDR2 YYEEEE. V lost 0 bases and J lost 5; bases outside the gene matches: 7. The CDR3 is 15 residues long. This chain's CDR3 is CASSLEASGFHEQYF. The CDR3 DNA reads as TGTGCCAGCAGCTTGGAGGCTAGCGGGTTCCACGAGCAGTACTTC.

In its sample, this clonotype was seen a few times. CDR3 nucleotides: TGTGCCAGCAGCTCCGGGGGACCGACAGATACGCAGTATTTT. Translating it yields CASSSGGPTDTQYF. The rearrangement links TRBV7-3 to TRBJ2-3, with a possible D match to TRBD2 (6 bases). CDR1 and CDR2 (germline): SGHTA, FQGTGA. The CDR3 contains 14 residues. Deletions cut 4 bases from V and 3 bases from J, with 11 bases between.

This clonotype was counted at least ten times. V gene TRBV7-2 combines with J gene TRBJ2-1; TRBD1 agrees at 7 bases. The V segment lost 7 bases and the J segment 4 bases; nucleotides outside the gene matches: 7. The CDR3 has 14 amino acids. Germline V gene sequence: CDR1 SGHTA, CDR2 FQGNSA. The CDR3 region has the DNA TGTGCCAGCAACCCGGGACAGCCGTACAATGAGCAGTTCTTC. The encoded protein is CASNPGQPYNEQFF.

The rearrangement joins TRBV12-3 or TRBV12-4 to TRBJ2-1; D unresolved. With 6 bases removed from V and 5 bases from J, the gap between germline ends came to 17 bases. The CDR3 loop spans 15 amino acids. The CDR3 spells CASSPTVGIHNEQFF. The DNA of the CDR3 is TGTGCCAGCAGCCCGACGGTGGGAATCCACAATGAGCAGTTCTTC.

This clonotype was detected many times. The CDR3 bases are TGTGCCAGCAGTTTCCTCCCATTCGGGCGGGAGAAGGGGGAGCTGTTTTTT. Its translation is CASSFLPFGREKGELFF. This chain uses TRBV28 with TRBJ2-2; 7 bases align to TRBD2. The V gene end was trimmed by 3 bases and the J gene end by 8 bases; junction bases not matched to a gene: 15. From germline, CDR1 is MDHEN and CDR2 SYDVKM. The CDR3 has 17 residues.

This clonotype has just a few counts. This chain joins TRBV7-3 and TRBJ2-1; maybe TRBD2 (5 bases). The V and J ends lost 2 bases and 6 bases respectively, with 11 bases between them. CDR3 length: 14 residues. Germline V CDR1 and CDR2: SGHTA, FQGTGA. This chain's CDR3 is CASSLGGPRNEQFF. DNA of the CDR3: TGTGCCAGCAGCTTAGGCGGGCCCCGCAATGAGCAGTTCTTC.

This clonotype was counted at least ten times. The chain has TRBV7-2 and TRBJ2-5, with 9 bases lining up with TRBD1. The germline V gene has CDR1 SGHTA and CDR2 FQGNSA. J gave up 5 bases and V 4 bases, and 8 bases lay outside the gene matches. The CDR3 covers 15 residues. This CDR3 reads CASSWWDRAEETQYF. The DNA for the CDR3 is TGTGCCAGCAGCTGGTGGGACAGGGCTGAGGAGACCCAGTACTTC.

The chain combines TRBV6-4 with TRBJ2-7, with 10 bases that match TRBD1. Germline V gives CDR1 MRHNA, CDR2 SNTAGT. V shed 6 bases and J 2 bases; nucleotides not matched to a gene: 4. The CDR3 extends over 14 amino acids. The CDR3 bases are TGTGCCAGCAGCGTGGACAGGGGGACCTACGAGCAGTACTTC. It yields the protein CASSVDRGTYEQYF.

This chain uses TRBV7-9 with TRBJ1-1; a possible D gene is TRBD1 (5 bases). The CDR3 extends over 12 amino acids. Germline-derived CDR1 and CDR2 are SEHNR and FQNEAQ (reference sequence). Trimming stripped 7 bases from V and 8 bases from J, with 14 bases between. Here the CDR3 reads CASILLGEEAFF. The CDR3 DNA reads TGTGCCAGCATCCTTTTGGGGGAAGAAGCTTTCTTT.

The chain carries TRBV7-3 and TRBJ1-1; 7 bases match TRBD1. There are 12 residues in the CDR3. The germline V gene has CDR1 SGHTA and CDR2 FQGTGA. Trimming removed 5 bases from V and 10 bases from J; junction bases left unmatched: 7. For the CDR3, the DNA is TGTGCCAGCAGCCTCGACAGGGAAGGAGCTTTCTTT. This translates into CASSLDREGAFF.

This clonotype was seen a handful of times. The rearrangement links TRBV4-3 to TRBJ2-5, with D perhaps matching TRBD1 (5 bases). The CDR3 length is 11 residues. Per the germline V gene, CDR1 is LGHNA and CDR2 is YSLEER. Trimming shortened V by 0 bases and J by 11 bases, and 7 bases separated the two germline ends. The DNA of the CDR3 is TGCGCCAGCAGCCAAGATGGGGCACAGTACTTC. Translation gives CASSQDGAQYF.

V is TRBV7-9 and J is TRBJ2-7, with 7 positions matching TRBD1. Germline trimming cut 4 bases from V and 5 bases from J; bases unmatched to any gene: 2. This CDR3 contains 12 residues. The V gene's germline CDR1 is SEHNR and CDR2 FQNEAQ (reference sequence). CDR3 sequence (DNA): TGTGCCAGCAGCTACCAGGGGGACGAGCAGTACTTC. The encoded protein is CASSYQGDEQYF.

This clonotype was detected only a few times. The chain joins TRBV20-1 to TRBJ1-1; 11 nucleotides agree with TRBD1. CDR1 and CDR2 (germline): DFQATT, SNEGSKA (reference sequence). This CDR3 region has 14 residues. V shed 3 bases, J shed 3 bases, and the junction held 3 bases outside the gene matches. CDR3: CSARGDRGDTEAFF. The CDR3 DNA sequence: TGCAGTGCTAGGGGGGACAGGGGGGACACTGAAGCTTTCTTT.

The CDR3 sequence is CASRYQRNQPQHF. For the CDR3, the DNA is TGTGCCAGCAGATACCAGAGAAATCAGCCCCAGCATTTT. The V gene is TRBV6-5, the J gene TRBJ1-5; D uncertain. The germline V gene has CDR1 MNHEY and CDR2 SVGAGI. The ends were cut back, 6 bases at V and 4 bases at J, with 10 bases in the middle. The CDR3 has 13 amino acids.

This clonotype came up a few times. The V call is TRBV7-9, the J call TRBJ1-1; D is unclear. V shed 6 bases and J shed 1 base, with 12 bases lying between them. Germline CDR1 is SEHNR and CDR2 is FQNEAQ (reference sequence). CDR3 length: 14 residues. CDR3 residues: CASRRLSGNTEAFF. CDR3 in DNA: TGTGCCAGCAGACGCCTCTCCGGGAACACTGAAGCTTTCTTT.

This clonotype was found many times. The V gene is TRBV28, the J gene TRBJ2-2, with D hard to call. The CDR3 totals 13 residues. Germline V gene sequence: CDR1 MDHEN, CDR2 SYDVKM. The V and J ends lost 3 bases and 4 bases respectively, with 6 bases between them. CDR3 sequence (DNA): TGTGCCAGCAGTTTTATACCCACCGGGGAGCTGTTTTTT. Translation: CASSFIPTGELFF. The complete variable domain, with remaining parts taken from reference TRBV28 and TRBJ2-2, reads DVKVTQSSRYLVKRTGEKVFLECVQDMDHENMFWYRQDPGLGLRLIYFSYDVKMKEKGDIPEGYSVSREKKERFSLILESASTNQTSMYLCASSFIPTGELFFGEGSRLTVL.

This clonotype is a singleton in its sample. This sequence joins TRBV7-3 and TRBJ2-1; 12 bases match TRBD2. The germline V gene has CDR1 SGHTA and CDR2 FQGTGA. The CDR3 covers 17 residues. The J segment lost 7 bases and the V segment lost 5 bases, leaving 12 bases of the junction unmatched. The CDR3 here is CASSPNGASGGENEQFF. The CDR3 DNA reads TGTGCCAGCAGCCCCAATGGCGCTAGCGGGGGGGAGAATGAGCAGTTCTTC.

J is TRBJ2-5 and V is TRBV7-8; 7 bases align to TRBD1. CDR1 and CDR2 (germline): SGHVS, FQNEAQ. There are 15 residues in the CDR3. With V trimmed by 2 bases and J by 4 bases, 7 bases remained unmatched. The CDR3 sequence: CASSLYRGRGETQYF. Written as DNA, the CDR3 is TGTGCCAGCAGCTTATACAGGGGTCGAGGAGAGACCCAGTACTTC.

This chain uses TRBV5-5 with TRBJ1-4; no clear D. This CDR3 spans 13 amino acids. From germline, CDR1 is SGHKS and CDR2 YYEKEE (reference sequence). Trimming cost V 1 base and J 12 bases, with 13 bases left between them. Written as DNA, the CDR3 is TGTGCCAGCAGCTTGCTCTTAGGACTGGAACTGTTTTTT. Its protein product is CASSLLLGLELFF. Full variable domain (missing parts from reference TRBV5-5 and TRBJ1-4): DAGVTQSPTHLIKTRGQQVTLRCSPISGHKSVSWYQQVLGQGPQFIFQYYEKEERGRGNFPDRFSARQFPNYSSELNVNALLLGDSALYLCASSLLLGLELFFGSGTQLSVL.